In its sample, the clone carrying this T cell receptor (beta chain) was seen many times. Construction of the TCR beta libraries employed iRepertoire HTBI primers in conjunction with Arm-PCR of CDR3 regions. TCRdb called the multiplex PCR reads again in MiXCR, with one record for every CDR3 protein. The table has a few hundred thousand distinct CDR3 sequences, around 15% seen once. These data are taken from a study of regulatory T cells in long-lasting Graves disease. The time point is: newly diagnosed GD, antithyroid drugs for less than 3 months. PBMCs were the source of the RNA used for TCR sequencing. These data also featured in a second study, about T cells in Graves' hyperthyroidism and ophthalmopathy. That source adds: Ophthalmopathy got predicted by the model a median approximately six months before its onset.

The source is a woman between 18 and 30 years old with Graves disease. The sample was peripheral blood mononuclear cells (PBMCs), taken at new diagnosis, from a patient treated with antithyroid drugs.

The DNA for the CDR3 is TGTGCCAGCGACTCTAGCGGGAGGTTCACCGGGGAGCTGTTTTTT. Translation gives CASDSSGRFTGELFF. The genes are TRBV12-3 or TRBV12-4 and TRBJ2-2, with 11 nucleotides matching TRBD2. The CDR3 is 15 amino acids. With V trimmed by 8 bases and J by 4 bases, 6 bases remained unmatched.